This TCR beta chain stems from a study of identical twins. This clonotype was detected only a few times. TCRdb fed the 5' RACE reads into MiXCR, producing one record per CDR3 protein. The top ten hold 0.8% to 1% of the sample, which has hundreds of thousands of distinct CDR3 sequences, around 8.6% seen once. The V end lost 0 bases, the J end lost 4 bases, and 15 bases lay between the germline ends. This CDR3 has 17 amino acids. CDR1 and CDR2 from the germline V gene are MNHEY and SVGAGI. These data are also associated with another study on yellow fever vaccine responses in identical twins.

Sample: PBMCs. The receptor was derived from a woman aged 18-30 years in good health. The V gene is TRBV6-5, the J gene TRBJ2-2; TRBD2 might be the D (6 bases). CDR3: CASSYSSSGVGTGELFF. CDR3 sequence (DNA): TGTGCCAGCAGTTACTCGAGTTCGGGAGTGGGCACCGGGGAGCTGTTTTTT.